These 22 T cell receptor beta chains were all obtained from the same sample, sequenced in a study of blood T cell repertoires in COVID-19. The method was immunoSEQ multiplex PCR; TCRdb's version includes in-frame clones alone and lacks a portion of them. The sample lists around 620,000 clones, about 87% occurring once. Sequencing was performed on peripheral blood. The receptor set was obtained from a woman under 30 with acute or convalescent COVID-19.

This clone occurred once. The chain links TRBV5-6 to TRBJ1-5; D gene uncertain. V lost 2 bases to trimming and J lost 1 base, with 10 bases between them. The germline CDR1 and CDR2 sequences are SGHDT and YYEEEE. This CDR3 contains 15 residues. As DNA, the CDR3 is TGTGCCAGCAGCTTAAGTGTCCAGAGCAATCAGCCCCAGCATTTT. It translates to CASSLSVQSNQPQHF.

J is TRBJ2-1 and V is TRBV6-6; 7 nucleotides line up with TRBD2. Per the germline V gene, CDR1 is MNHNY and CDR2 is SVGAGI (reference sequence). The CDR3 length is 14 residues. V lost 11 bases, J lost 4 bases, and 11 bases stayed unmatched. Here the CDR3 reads CAGGGSSEYNEQFF. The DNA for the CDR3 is TGTGCCGGGGGAGGGTCCAGTGAATACAATGAGCAGTTCTTC.

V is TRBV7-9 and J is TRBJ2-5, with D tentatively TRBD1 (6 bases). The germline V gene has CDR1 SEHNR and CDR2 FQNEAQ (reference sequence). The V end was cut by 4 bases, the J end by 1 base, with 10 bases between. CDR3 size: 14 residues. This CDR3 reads CASSSQGTQETQYF. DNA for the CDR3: TGTGCCAGCAGCTCCCAGGGGACCCAAGAGACCCAGTACTTC.

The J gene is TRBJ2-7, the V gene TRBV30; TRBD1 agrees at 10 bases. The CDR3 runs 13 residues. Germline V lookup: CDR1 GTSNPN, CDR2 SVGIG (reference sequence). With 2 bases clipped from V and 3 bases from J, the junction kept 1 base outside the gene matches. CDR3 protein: CAWSRDRGYEQYF. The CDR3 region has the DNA TGTGCCTGGAGTCGGGACAGGGGCTACGAGCAGTACTTC.

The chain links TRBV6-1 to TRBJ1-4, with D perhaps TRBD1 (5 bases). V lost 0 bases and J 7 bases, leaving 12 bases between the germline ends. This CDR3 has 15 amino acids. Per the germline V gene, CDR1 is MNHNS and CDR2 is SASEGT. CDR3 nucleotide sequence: TGTGCCAGCAGTGAAGCAACGGAGGGGAGTGAAAAACTGTTTTTT. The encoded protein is CASSEATEGSEKLFF.

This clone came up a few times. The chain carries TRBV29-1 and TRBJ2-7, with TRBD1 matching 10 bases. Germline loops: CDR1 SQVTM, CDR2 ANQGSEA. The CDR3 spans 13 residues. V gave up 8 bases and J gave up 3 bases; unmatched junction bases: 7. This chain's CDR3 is CSPTGTGDYEQYF. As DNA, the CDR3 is TGCAGCCCTACCGGGACAGGGGACTACGAGCAGTACTTC.

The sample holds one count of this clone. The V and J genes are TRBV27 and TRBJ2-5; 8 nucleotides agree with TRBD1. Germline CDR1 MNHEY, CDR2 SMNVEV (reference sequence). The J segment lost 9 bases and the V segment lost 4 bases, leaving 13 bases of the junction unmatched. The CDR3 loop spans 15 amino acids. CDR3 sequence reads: CASSSGGRTLVAQYF. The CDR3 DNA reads TGTGCCAGCAGTTCAGGGGGCCGGACCCTCGTGGCCCAGTACTTC.

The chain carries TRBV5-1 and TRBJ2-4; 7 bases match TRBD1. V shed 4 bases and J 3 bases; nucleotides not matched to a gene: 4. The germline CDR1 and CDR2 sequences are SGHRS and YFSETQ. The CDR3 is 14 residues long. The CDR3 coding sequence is TGCGCCAGCAGCCAAGGGGACAGCAAAAACATTCAGTACTTC. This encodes CASSQGDSKNIQYF.

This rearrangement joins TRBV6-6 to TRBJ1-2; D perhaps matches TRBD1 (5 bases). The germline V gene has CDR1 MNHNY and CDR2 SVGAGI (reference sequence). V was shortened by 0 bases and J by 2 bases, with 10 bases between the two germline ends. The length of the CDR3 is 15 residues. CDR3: CASSYSGANNYGYTF. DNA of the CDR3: TGTGCCAGCAGTTACTCAGGGGCCAACAACTATGGCTACACCTTC.

DNA for the CDR3: TGTGCCAGCAGCTTCGCCGGGACAGGGAATGAAAAACTGTTTTTT. It translates to CASSFAGTGNEKLFF. This rearrangement joins TRBV7-6 to TRBJ1-4; 9 bases are shared with TRBD1. The V gene's germline CDR1 is SGHVS and CDR2 FNYEAQ. V lost 3 bases, J lost 5 bases, and 4 bases stayed unmatched. This CDR3 is built from 15 residues.

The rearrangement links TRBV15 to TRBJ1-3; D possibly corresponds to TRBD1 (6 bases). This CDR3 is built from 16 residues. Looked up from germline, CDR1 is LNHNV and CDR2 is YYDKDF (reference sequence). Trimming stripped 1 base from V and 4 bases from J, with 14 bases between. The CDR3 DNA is TGTGCCACCAGCAGAGCCCGGACAGTGGTCGGAAACACCATATATTTT. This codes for CATSRARTVVGNTIYF.

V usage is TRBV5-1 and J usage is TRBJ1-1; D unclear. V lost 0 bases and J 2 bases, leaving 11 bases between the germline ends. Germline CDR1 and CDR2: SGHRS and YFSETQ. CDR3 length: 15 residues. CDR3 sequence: CASSLGWQINTEAFF. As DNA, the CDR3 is TGCGCCAGCAGCTTGGGTTGGCAGATAAACACTGAAGCTTTCTTT.

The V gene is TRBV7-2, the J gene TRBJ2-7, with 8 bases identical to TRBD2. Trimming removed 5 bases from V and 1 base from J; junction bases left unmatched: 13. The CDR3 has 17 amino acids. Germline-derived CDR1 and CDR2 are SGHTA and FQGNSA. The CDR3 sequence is CASSPRLAWTESYEQYF. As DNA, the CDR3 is TGTGCCAGCAGCCCGAGACTAGCGTGGACCGAATCCTACGAGCAGTACTTC.

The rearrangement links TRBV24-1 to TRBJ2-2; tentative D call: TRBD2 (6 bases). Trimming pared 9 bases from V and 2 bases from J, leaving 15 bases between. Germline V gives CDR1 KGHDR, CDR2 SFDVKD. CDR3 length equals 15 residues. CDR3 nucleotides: TGTGCCACCTCGGCGGGGCAGGGAAACACCGGGGAGCTGTTTTTT. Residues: CATSAGQGNTGELFF.

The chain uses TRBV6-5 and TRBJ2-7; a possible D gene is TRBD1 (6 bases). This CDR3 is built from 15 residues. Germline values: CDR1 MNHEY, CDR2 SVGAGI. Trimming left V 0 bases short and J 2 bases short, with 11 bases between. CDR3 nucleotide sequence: TGTGCCAGCAGTTACTCGACCAGGGGCCCCTACGAGCAGTACTTC. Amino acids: CASSYSTRGPYEQYF.

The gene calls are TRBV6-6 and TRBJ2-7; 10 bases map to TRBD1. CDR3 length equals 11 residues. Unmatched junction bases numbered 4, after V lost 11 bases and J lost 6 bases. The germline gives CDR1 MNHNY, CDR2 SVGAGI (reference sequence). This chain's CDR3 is CAGGQGGEQYF. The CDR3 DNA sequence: TGTGCCGGAGGACAGGGGGGCGAGCAGTACTTC.

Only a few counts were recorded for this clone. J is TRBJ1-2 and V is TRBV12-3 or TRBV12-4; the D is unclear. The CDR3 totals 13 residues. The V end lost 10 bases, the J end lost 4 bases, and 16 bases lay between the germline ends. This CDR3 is CATKPFTGYGYTF. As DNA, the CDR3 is TGTGCCACCAAACCCTTCACCGGCTATGGCTACACCTTC.

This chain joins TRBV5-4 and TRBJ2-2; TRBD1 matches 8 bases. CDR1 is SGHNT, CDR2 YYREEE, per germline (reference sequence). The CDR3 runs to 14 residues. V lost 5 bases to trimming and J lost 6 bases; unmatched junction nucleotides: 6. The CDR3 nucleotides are TGTGCCAGCAGACGACAGGGGCTTGCCGGGGAGCTGTTTTTT. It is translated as CASRRQGLAGELFF.

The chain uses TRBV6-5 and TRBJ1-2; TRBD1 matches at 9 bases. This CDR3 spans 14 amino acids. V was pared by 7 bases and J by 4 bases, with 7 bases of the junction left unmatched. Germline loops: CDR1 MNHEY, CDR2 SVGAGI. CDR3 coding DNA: TGTGCCAGCACTCGGGACAGGGTAGCCTATGGCTACACCTTC. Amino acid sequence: CASTRDRVAYGYTF.

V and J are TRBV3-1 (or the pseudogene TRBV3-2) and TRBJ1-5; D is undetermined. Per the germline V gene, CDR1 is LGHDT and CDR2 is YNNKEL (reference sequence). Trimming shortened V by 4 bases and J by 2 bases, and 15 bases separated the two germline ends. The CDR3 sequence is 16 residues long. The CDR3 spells CASSRIDCFCNQPQHF. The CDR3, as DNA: TGTGCCAGCAGCCGGATTGACTGCTTCTGCAATCAGCCCCAGCATTTT.

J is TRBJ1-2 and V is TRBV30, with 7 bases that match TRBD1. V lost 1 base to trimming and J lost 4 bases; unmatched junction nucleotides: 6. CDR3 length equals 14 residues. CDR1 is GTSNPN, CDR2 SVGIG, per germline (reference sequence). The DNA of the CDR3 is TGTGCCTGGAGTGGACAGGGAGTAGGCTATGGCTACACCTTC. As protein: CAWSGQGVGYGYTF. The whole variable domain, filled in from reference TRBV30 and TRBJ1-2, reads SQTIHQWPATLVQPVGSPLSLECTVEGTSNPNLYWYRQAAGRGLQLLFYSVGIGQISSEVPQNLSASRPQDRQFILSSKKLLLSDSGFYLCAWSGQGVGYGYTFGSGTRLTVV.

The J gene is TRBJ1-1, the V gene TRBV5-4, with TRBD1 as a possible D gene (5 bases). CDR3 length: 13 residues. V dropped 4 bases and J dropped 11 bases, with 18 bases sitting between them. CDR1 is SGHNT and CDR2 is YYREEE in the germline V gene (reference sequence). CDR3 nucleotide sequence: TGTGCCAGCAGCGCAATAGACAGCCTCGTGGCTTTCTTT. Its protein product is CASSAIDSLVAFF.